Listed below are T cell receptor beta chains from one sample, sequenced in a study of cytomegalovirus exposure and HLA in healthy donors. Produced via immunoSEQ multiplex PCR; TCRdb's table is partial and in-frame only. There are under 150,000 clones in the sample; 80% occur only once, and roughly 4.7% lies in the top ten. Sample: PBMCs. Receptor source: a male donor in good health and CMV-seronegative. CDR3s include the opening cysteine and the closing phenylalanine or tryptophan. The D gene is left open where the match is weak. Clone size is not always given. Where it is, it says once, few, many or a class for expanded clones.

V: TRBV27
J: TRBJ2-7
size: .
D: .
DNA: TGTGCCAGCAGTTATAGCGAGCAGTACTTC
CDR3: CASSYSEQYF

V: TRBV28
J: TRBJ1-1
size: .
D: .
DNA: TGTGCCAGCAGGAGAGGGAACACTGAAGCTTTCTTT
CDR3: CASRRGNTEAFF

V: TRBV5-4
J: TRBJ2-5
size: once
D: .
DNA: TGTGCCAGCAGCTTGGCCCGAGAGGACCAGTACTTC
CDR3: CASSLAREDQYF

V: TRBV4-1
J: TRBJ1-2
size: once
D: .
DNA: TGCGCCAGCAGCCAAGATGATACAGCAGACTATGGCTACACCTTC
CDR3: CASSQDDTADYGYTF

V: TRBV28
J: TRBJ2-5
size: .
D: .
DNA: TGTGCCAGCAGTTCCCCCCAAGCATTACAAGAGACCCAGTACTTC
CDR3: CASSSPQALQETQYF

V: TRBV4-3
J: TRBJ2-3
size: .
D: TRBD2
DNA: TGCGCCAGCAGCCAAGTGGCTAGCGGGTACGATACGCAGTATTTT
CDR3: CASSQVASGYDTQYF

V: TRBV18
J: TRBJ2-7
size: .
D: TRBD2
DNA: TGTGCCAGCTCACAAGCCGGGACTAGCGGGGGATACGAGCAGTACTTC
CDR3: CASSQAGTSGGYEQYF

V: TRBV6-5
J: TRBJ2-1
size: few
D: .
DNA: TGTGCCAGCAGGCAGGGGTTGTACAATGAGCAGTTCTTC
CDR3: CASRQGLYNEQFF

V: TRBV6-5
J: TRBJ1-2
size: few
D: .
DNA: TGTGCCAGCAGTGAGTCACTCTATGGCTACACCTTC
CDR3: CASSESLYGYTF

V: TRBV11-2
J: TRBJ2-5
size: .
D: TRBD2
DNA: TGTGCCAGCAGCCTCTTCGCGGGGGAGTCGAGGGAGACCCAGTACTTC
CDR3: CASSLFAGESRETQYF

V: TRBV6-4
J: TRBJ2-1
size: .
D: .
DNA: TGTGCCAGCAGTGACCATGCGGGGGCCAACAATGAGCAGTTCTTC
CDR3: CASSDHAGANNEQFF

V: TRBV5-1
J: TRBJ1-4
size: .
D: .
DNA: TGCGCCAGCAGCTTGGGTTGGGGGCAGGCTAATGAAAAACTGTTTTTT
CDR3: CASSLGWGQANEKLFF

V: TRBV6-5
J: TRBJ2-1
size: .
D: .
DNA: TGTGCCAGCACCAAAACCGGGGTTTACAATGAGCAGTTCTTC
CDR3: CASTKTGVYNEQFF

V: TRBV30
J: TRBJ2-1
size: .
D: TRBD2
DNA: TGTGCCTGGAGTGTACTGGGACTAGCTTCGGGTGAGCAGTTCTTC
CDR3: CAWSVLGLASGEQFF

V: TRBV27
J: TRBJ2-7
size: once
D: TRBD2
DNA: TGTGCCAGCAGTTTATCAAGCGGGGGGGCCCTCTACGAGCAGTACTTC
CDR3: CASSLSSGGALYEQYF

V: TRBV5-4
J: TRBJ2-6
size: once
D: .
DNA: TGTGCCAGCAGCTTTCGACTCTCTGGGGCCAACGTCCTGACTTTC
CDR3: CASSFRLSGANVLTF

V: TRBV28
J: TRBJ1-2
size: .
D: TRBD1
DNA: TGTGCCAGCAGTTCGGGGACAGCCTCGGGCTATGGCTACACCTTC
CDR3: CASSSGTASGYGYTF

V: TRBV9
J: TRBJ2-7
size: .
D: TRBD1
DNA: TGTGCCAGCAATCTAGGGACAGGGGACGAGCAGTACTTC
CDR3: CASNLGTGDEQYF

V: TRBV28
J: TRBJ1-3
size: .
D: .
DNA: TGTGCCAGCAGCCCCCAGACGCGGGCTGGAAACACCATATATTTT
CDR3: CASSPQTRAGNTIYF

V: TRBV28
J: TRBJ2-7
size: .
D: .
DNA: TGTGCCAGCAGTCCGATTAGACAGGCTCCGGAGCAGTACTTC
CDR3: CASSPIRQAPEQYF

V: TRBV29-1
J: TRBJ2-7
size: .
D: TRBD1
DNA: TGCAGCGTTGAAGACATGACAGGGACCCACGAGCAGTACTTC
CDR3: CSVEDMTGTHEQYF

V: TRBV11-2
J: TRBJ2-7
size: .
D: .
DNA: TGTGCCAGCAGCTTAGCAAATTTCTACGAGCAGTACTTC
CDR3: CASSLANFYEQYF

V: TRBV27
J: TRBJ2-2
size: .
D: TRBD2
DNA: TGTGCCAGCAGTTTCTGGCGGGGGGGCCGGACCGGGGAGCTGTTTTTT
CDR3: CASSFWRGGRTGELFF

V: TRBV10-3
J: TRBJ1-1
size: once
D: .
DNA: TGTGCCATCAGCGAGTTGTACGGGTCGGGAGCTTTCTTT
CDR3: CAISELYGSGAFF

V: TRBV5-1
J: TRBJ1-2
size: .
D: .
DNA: TGCGCCAGCAGCTTTGAGACCCTAGGAGGCTACACCTTC
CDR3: CASSFETLGGYTF

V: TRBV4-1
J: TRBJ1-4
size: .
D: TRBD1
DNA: TGCGCCAGCAGCCTAGGACAGGGGGGCGCCATGAAGGAAAAACTGTTTTTT
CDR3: CASSLGQGGAMKEKLFF

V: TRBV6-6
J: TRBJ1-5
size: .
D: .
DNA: TGTGCCAGCGGCGGGGCAGGCGGCAATCAGCCCCAGCATTTT
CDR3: CASGGAGGNQPQHF